These 18 T cell receptor beta chains came from one sample sequenced in a study of blood T cell repertoires in COVID-19 (TCRdb year 2020). The receptor library was made with the immunoSEQ multiplex PCR assay. Entries here come from immuneACCESS through TCRdb and include only in-frame sequences with V and J called. Some clones fail to appear in such tables; in the studies checked, an unresolved V gene covers under half of the shortfall, and the cause of the remainder is unknown. This sample has under 50,000 clones in its table, and more than 75% of those were observed once. The ten largest clones capture approximately 9.6% of the sample. Sequenced material: peripheral blood. The receptors shown here come from a man aged 45-65 years with active COVID-19.

The J gene is TRBJ1-5, the V gene TRBV19; 9 nucleotides align to TRBD1. This CDR3 comprises 16 residues. CDR1 LNHDA and CDR2 SQIVND come from the germline V gene (reference sequence). V trimming: 7 bases; J trimming: 4 bases; junction bases outside the gene matches: 11. In DNA form, the CDR3 reads TGTGCCAGTATGCCCCTGGACAGGGGAGGGAATCAGCCCCAGCATTTT. Encoded protein: CASMPLDRGGNQPQHF.

The chain employs TRBV6-2 or TRBV6-3 and TRBJ2-7; 13 positions agree with TRBD2. Germline V gives CDR1 MNHEY, CDR2 SVGEGT. This CDR3 has 15 amino acids. Trimming cost V 4 bases and J 0 bases; bases outside gene matches: 0. CDR3 residues: CASSWTSGGSYEQYF. The CDR3 nucleotides are TGTGCCAGCAGTTGGACTAGCGGGGGCTCCTACGAGCAGTACTTC.

This clone was seen a single time. This chain joins TRBV29-1 and TRBJ1-2; the D is unclear. The V gene lost 0 bases and the J gene lost 2 bases, with 7 bases spanning the gap. CDR3 size: 13 residues. In germline, CDR1 is SQVTM, CDR2 ANQGSEA. CDR3 in DNA: TGCAGCGTTGAAGAAAGACTAAACTATGGCTACACCTTC. Its translation is CSVEERLNYGYTF.

The genes are TRBV2 and TRBJ2-5; weak D call: TRBD1 (7 bases). This CDR3 is 16 amino acids long. V was shortened by 2 bases and J by 9 bases, with 22 bases between the two germline ends. Germline V gene lookup returns CDR1 SNHLY and CDR2 FYNNEI. CDR3 bases: TGTGCCAGCAGTGAAATCGGGACAGCTCAGGGGGGACCCCAGTACTTC. Protein sequence: CASSEIGTAQGGPQYF.

This chain connects TRBV3-1 (or the pseudogene TRBV3-2) to TRBJ2-3; the D gene is possibly TRBD2 (7 bases). V was cut by 2 bases and J by 6 bases, with 18 bases left in between. Per germline, CDR1 LGHDT and CDR2 YNNKEL (reference sequence). This CDR3 is 16 amino acids long. CDR3 amino acids: CASSQLGGAFGDTQYF. CDR3 nucleotides: TGTGCCAGCAGCCAATTGGGGGGGGCGTTTGGTGATACGCAGTATTTT.

This clone was seen once. This chain uses TRBV5-1 with TRBJ2-2; TRBD1 is a possible D gene (6 bases). The germline V gene has CDR1 SGHRS and CDR2 YFSETQ. Between the trimmed V and J ends, which lost 2 bases and 7 bases, there was a span of 15 bases. The CDR3 is 15 amino acids. Written as DNA, the CDR3 is TGCGCCAGCAGCTTCACCAGGGGAAACGGCGGGGAGCTGTTTTTT. This translates into CASSFTRGNGGELFF.

The chain joins TRBV6-2 or TRBV6-3 to TRBJ1-1; D remains unclear. Germline values: CDR1 MNHEY, CDR2 SVGEGT. The CDR3 is made up of 14 amino acids. V was pared by 2 bases and J by 2 bases, with 9 bases between. The CDR3 spells CASSYETPNTEAFF. The CDR3 nucleotides are TGTGCCAGCAGTTACGAGACACCTAACACTGAAGCTTTCTTT.

The chain has TRBV5-1 and TRBJ2-2, with D possibly matching TRBD2 (5 bases). The germline V gene has CDR1 SGHRS and CDR2 YFSETQ. V was clipped by 0 bases and J by 6 bases, with 9 bases between them. This CDR3 has 14 residues. CDR3 region: CASSLAPGSGELFF. The CDR3 DNA reads TGCGCCAGCAGCTTGGCCCCGGGGTCCGGGGAGCTGTTTTTT.

This rearrangement joins TRBV2 to TRBJ1-6, with TRBD1 matching 8 bases. The junction had 1 base not matched to a gene; V was cut back by 4 bases and J by 2 bases. From germline, CDR1 is SNHLY and CDR2 FYNNEI. This CDR3 has 15 amino acids. As DNA, the CDR3 is TGTGCCAGCAGTGGGACAGGGCCCTATAATTCACCCCTCCACTTT. As protein: CASSGTGPYNSPLHF.

This chain uses TRBV9 with TRBJ2-6; 7 nucleotides line up with TRBD1. J was trimmed by 6 bases and V by 7 bases; bases with no gene match: 13. The CDR3 has 16 residues. Germline CDR1 is SGDLS and CDR2 is YYNGEE. The CDR3 reads CASCRGQPREANVLTF. CDR3 coding DNA: TGTGCCAGCTGTCGGGGACAGCCCCGTGAGGCCAACGTCCTGACTTTC. Variable domain in full (rest from reference TRBV9 and TRBJ2-6): DSGVTQTPKHLITATGQRVTLRCSPRSGDLSVYWYQQSLDQGLQFLIQYYNGEERAKGNILERFSAQQFPDLHSELNLSSLELGDSALYFCASCRGQPREANVLTFGAGSRLTVL.

The chain is built from TRBV2 and TRBJ1-1; 10 nucleotides line up with TRBD1. V dropped 5 bases and J dropped 6; count of bases not matched to a gene: 6. In germline, CDR1 is SNHLY, CDR2 FYNNEI. This CDR3 region has 14 residues. CDR3 DNA: TGTGCCAGCAGTAGTGACAGGGGGCGTGCTGAAGCTTTCTTT. This sequence encodes CASSSDRGRAEAFF. The entire variable domain, with the rest obtained from reference TRBV2 and TRBJ1-1, is as follows: EPEVTQTPSHQVTQMGQEVILRCVPISNHLYFYWYRQILGQKVEFLVSFYNNEISEKSEIFDDQFSVERPDGSNFTLKIRSTKLEDSAMYFCASSSDRGRAEAFFGQGTRLTVV.

This clone was seen just once. This rearrangement joins TRBV5-1 to TRBJ2-1, with 7 bases aligning to TRBD1. In germline, CDR1 is SGHRS, CDR2 YFSETQ. The CDR3 totals 15 residues. Trimming cost V 4 bases and J 2 bases; bases outside gene matches: 6. CDR3 protein: CASSRGQATYNEQFF. CDR3 bases: TGCGCCAGCAGCAGAGGACAGGCGACCTACAATGAGCAGTTCTTC.

This clone has only one observation. The genes are TRBV27 and TRBJ2-7; TRBD1 matches at 9 bases. The CDR3 has 17 amino acids. Germline V gives CDR1 MNHEY, CDR2 SMNVEV (reference sequence). With V trimmed by 0 bases and J by 2 bases, 8 bases remained unmatched. CDR3 sequence: CASSLSGGTGFTYEQYF. DNA for the CDR3: TGTGCCAGCAGTTTATCGGGAGGGACAGGGTTTACCTACGAGCAGTACTTC.

The sample holds a few counts of this clone. This chain joins TRBV28 and TRBJ1-5; 9 nucleotides align to TRBD1. After removal of 4 bases from V and 7 bases from J, the junction contained 8 bases not matched to a gene. The CDR3 is made up of 15 amino acids. The V gene's germline CDR1 is MDHEN and CDR2 SYDVKM. The CDR3 loop reads CASSSTGTGYQPQHF. CDR3 nucleotide sequence: TGTGCCAGCAGTTCCACCGGGACAGGGTACCAGCCCCAGCATTTT.

This clone was counted only a few times. The V call is TRBV11-2, the J call TRBJ2-5; 7 positions match TRBD1. CDR1 is SGHAT, CDR2 FQNNGV, per germline. V lost 3 bases and J lost 5; bases outside the gene matches: 9. The CDR3 is 15 amino acids. The CDR3 reads CASSLVRGFSETQYF. The DNA for the CDR3 is TGTGCCAGCAGCTTGGTCAGGGGGTTTTCGGAGACCCAGTACTTC.

This chain links TRBV3-1 (or the pseudogene TRBV3-2) with TRBJ1-1, with unresolved D. Trimming left V 3 bases short and J 1 base short, with 9 bases between. The CDR3 contains 14 residues. Germline V gives CDR1 LGHDT, CDR2 YNNKEL (reference sequence). Here the CDR3 DNA reads TGTGCCAGCAGCCATATCGCTACGAACACTGAAGCTTTCTTT. Translation gives CASSHIATNTEAFF.

J is TRBJ1-2 and V is TRBV7-8, with TRBD1 matching over 9 bases. The CDR3 consists of 17 residues. J was trimmed by 5 bases and V by 0 bases; bases with no gene match: 10. The germline CDR1 and CDR2 sequences are SGHVS and FQNEAQ. This CDR3 reads CASSLASGTGPSYGYTF. Written as DNA, the CDR3 is TGTGCCAGCAGCTTAGCCTCCGGGACAGGGCCCTCATATGGCTACACCTTC.

The gene calls are TRBV18 and TRBJ1-1; D is possibly TRBD1 (6 bases). V lost 3 bases and J lost 1, with 12 bases in between. CDR3 length equals 15 residues. CDR1 KGHSH and CDR2 LQKENI come from the germline V gene. The CDR3 region has the DNA TGTGCCAGCTCACCCCCGGGACATTCGAACACTGAAGCTTTCTTT. As protein: CASSPPGHSNTEAFF.